This T cell receptor (beta chain) was profiled in a study of blood T cell repertoires in COVID-19. About the study: Material from acute and convalescent COVID-19 was sourced from the United States, Italy and Spain. PBMCs, B-cell-depleted T cells, or T cells provided the cDNA or gDNA that made up the material.

The CDR3 covers 13 residues. Trimming removed 4 bases at V and 1 base at J, with 8 bases between. Germline V CDR1 and CDR2: SGHRS, YFSETQ. By sample fraction, this clone is medium-sized. In the source study's methods: Using reference gene primer amplification, nucleated cell counts were estimated. Assay: immunoSEQ multiplex PCR; the TCRdb copy retains only in-frame clones and omits some. That table supplies the V and J calls and clone size; D and trimming were determined from the DNA. In the table there are around 110,000 clones, just under 80% of which are singletons. The gene calls are TRBV5-1 and TRBJ1-1, with D maybe TRBD1 (6 bases). The source is a man in his fifties or sixties with active or convalescent COVID-19. Sequenced sample: peripheral blood. CDR3 in DNA: TGCGCCAGCAGCCGGGACACGAACACTGAAGCTTTCTTT. It is translated as CASSRDTNTEAFF.